The 26 T cell receptor beta chains presented below share a single source sample, sequenced in a study of CD8+CD57+ T cells in acquired aplastic anemia. General study findings and limits: CD8+CD57+ cells from patients were less diverse than total CD4+ and CD8+ pools.

Sequenced patients had shown CD8+CD57+ cell expansion by flow cytometry. CDR3 and TCR beta VDJ profiling relied on a genomic DNA template. A single record per CDR3 protein comes from TCRdb applying MiXCR to the reads. The profile shows around 17,000 distinct CDR3 sequences, roughly two fifths of them singletons. Their specific antigens are unknown. Material for sequencing was CD8+CD57+ T cells sorted from PBMCs. The subset here: bead-enriched CD8+CD57+ effector memory T cells from SAA patients. The receptors were sampled from a human donor with aplastic anemia.

This chain joins TRBV9 and TRBJ2-2; D ambiguous. CDR1 is SGDLS and CDR2 is YYNGEE in the germline V gene. The CDR3 spans 11 residues. Trimming left V 0 bases short and J 8 bases short, with 2 bases between. Here the CDR3 reads CASSVDGELFF. The CDR3 DNA reads as TGTGCCAGCAGCGTAGATGGGGAGCTGTTTTTT.

The J gene is TRBJ1-5, the V gene TRBV2; D is unclear. Trimming cost V 6 bases and J 0 bases, with 12 bases left between them. Germline V gene lookup returns CDR1 SNHLY and CDR2 FYNNEI. The CDR3 covers 15 residues. CDR3 DNA: TGTGCCAGCAGCGCTCGCCGGGTTAGCAATCAGCCCCAGCATTTT. Its protein product is CASSARRVSNQPQHF.

The gene calls are TRBV6-1 and TRBJ1-5, with TRBD1 matching over 7 bases. The CDR3 runs 15 residues. Unmatched junction bases numbered 9, after V lost 7 bases and J lost 3 bases. The germline V gene encodes CDR1 MNHNS and CDR2 SASEGT. The CDR3 region is CASTVRQGLNQPQHF. CDR3 in DNA: TGTGCCAGCACCGTTAGACAGGGACTCAATCAGCCCCAGCATTTT.

In regard to this clonotype: Its ends do not fully match the called genes, so a read error is possible. This chain connects TRBV7-7 to TRBJ2-5; TRBD2 agrees at 9 bases. CDR3 size: 16 residues. CDR1 is SSHAT and CDR2 is FNYEAQ in the germline V gene (reference sequence). CDR3 loop: CASSPSSGSGGETQYF. In DNA, the CDR3 is TGTGCTAGCAGCCCCAGTAGCGGGAGTGGGGGGGAGACCCAGTACTTC.

The CDR3 sequence is CASSLVGQGLYGYTF. The CDR3 bases are TGTGCCAGCAGCTTGGTTGGACAGGGTTTGTATGGCTACACCTTC. The V gene is TRBV5-4, the J gene TRBJ1-2; 8 bases match TRBD1. This CDR3 region has 15 residues. The V segment lost 0 bases and the J segment 5 bases; nucleotides outside the gene matches: 6. Per germline, CDR1 SGHNT and CDR2 YYREEE (reference sequence). The complete variable domain, with remaining parts taken from reference TRBV5-4 and TRBJ1-2, reads ETGVTQSPTHLIKTRGQQVTLRCSSQSGHNTVSWYQQALGQGPQFIFQYYREEENGRGNFPPRFSGLQFPNYSSELNVNALELDDSALYLCASSLVGQGLYGYTFGSGTRLTVV.

Many counts were recorded for this clonotype. The J gene is TRBJ1-1, the V gene TRBV24-1; D is possibly TRBD1 (5 bases). Germline V CDR1 and CDR2: KGHDR, SFDVKD. Trimming shortened V by 6 bases and J by 2 bases, and 9 bases separated the two germline ends. This CDR3 contains 13 residues. The CDR3 coding sequence is TGTGCCACCAGTAAGGGGATAAACACTGAAGCTTTCTTT. Translation gives CATSKGINTEAFF.

The V gene is TRBV20-1, the J gene TRBJ2-3, with 9 bases that match TRBD2. The CDR3 is made up of 16 amino acids. With V trimmed by 4 bases and J by 4 bases, 12 bases remained unmatched. Germline V CDR1 and CDR2: DFQATT, SNEGSKA (reference sequence). This CDR3 reads CSAIVSGGGSADTQYF. The DNA for the CDR3 is TGCAGTGCTATCGTTAGCGGGGGAGGGAGTGCAGATACGCAGTATTTT.

This clonotype occurred a few times. DNA for the CDR3: TGTGCCAGCAGTGAGCGGGCCGACTCAATCTTTCAGTACGTC. This encodes CASSERADSIFQYV. The chain is built from TRBV2 and TRBJ2-7; TRBD2 is a possible D gene (5 bases). V lost 3 bases and J lost 10, with 19 bases in between. Germline V gene sequence: CDR1 SNHLY, CDR2 FYNNEI. The CDR3 has 14 amino acids.

This clonotype was detected ten times or more. The V call is TRBV10-3, the J call TRBJ2-1; 15 bases agree with TRBD2. Germline assignment: CDR1 ENHRY and CDR2 SYGVKD. The V gene end was trimmed by 6 bases and the J gene end by 7 bases; junction bases not matched to a gene: 4. This CDR3 is 15 amino acids long. CDR3 in DNA: TGTGCCATCAGCCCCGGACTAGCGGGGGGGAATGAGCAGTTCTTC. Encoded protein: CAISPGLAGGNEQFF.

This clonotype was counted many times. The chain is built from TRBV6-1 and TRBJ2-3; maybe TRBD1 (5 bases). CDR3 size: 15 residues. From germline, CDR1 is MNHNS and CDR2 SASEGT. V was shortened by 5 bases and J by 1 base, with 13 bases between the two germline ends. Here the CDR3 reads CASSPPGRGTDTQYF. In DNA form, the CDR3 reads TGTGCCAGCAGTCCCCCAGGGCGAGGCACAGATACGCAGTATTTT.

This clonotype was seen at least ten times. The chain joins TRBV7-8 to TRBJ2-5; D is undetermined. The CDR3 loop spans 11 amino acids. V shed 0 bases and J shed 5 bases, with 1 base lying between them. The germline V gene has CDR1 SGHVS and CDR2 FQNEAQ. The CDR3 nucleotides are TGTGCCAGCAGCTTAGCGGAGACCCAGTACTTC. This gives the protein CASSLAETQYF.

At least ten counts were recorded for this clonotype. The genes are TRBV20-1 and TRBJ1-3; D is possibly TRBD1 (5 bases). The CDR3 contains 18 residues. Germline CDR1 DFQATT, CDR2 SNEGSKA (reference sequence). Between the trimmed V and J ends, which lost 1 base and 0 bases, there was a span of 19 bases. The CDR3 coding sequence is TGCAGTGCTAGAGCGACAGATCCTCAAGCCCCCTCTGGAAACACCATATATTTT. Translation gives CSARATDPQAPSGNTIYF.

The chain combines TRBV20-1 with TRBJ1-2; possibly TRBD1 for D (5 bases). V was pared by 6 bases and J by 1 base, with 15 bases between. This CDR3 has 14 amino acids. The germline V gene encodes CDR1 DFQATT and CDR2 SNEGSKA (reference sequence). Written as DNA, the CDR3 is TGCAGTGCACAGGTCCCACGAATTAACTATGGCTACACCTTC. Protein sequence: CSAQVPRINYGYTF.

The chain uses TRBV11-1 and TRBJ2-1; 10 bases map to TRBD2. J was trimmed by 0 bases and V by 2 bases; bases with no gene match: 13. The CDR3 contains 20 residues. The germline V gene encodes CDR1 SGHAT and CDR2 FQDESV (reference sequence). CDR3 amino acids: CASSLLGFVSSGSSYNEQFF. CDR3 sequence (DNA): TGTGCCAGCAGCTTATTGGGTTTTGTGTCTAGCGGGAGCTCCTACAATGAGCAGTTCTTC.

The chain combines TRBV2 with TRBJ2-1, with D possibly matching TRBD2 (5 bases). Germline V gives CDR1 SNHLY, CDR2 FYNNEI. This CDR3 spans 13 amino acids. Trimming cost V 5 bases and J 5 bases, with 10 bases left between them. In DNA form, the CDR3 reads TGTGCCAGCAGTTCCGGGATCCACAATGAGCAGTTCTTC. The encoded protein is CASSSGIHNEQFF.

The chain has TRBV7-8 and TRBJ2-7; 10 nucleotides match TRBD1. This CDR3 has 14 amino acids. Trimming cost V 4 bases and J 6 bases; bases outside gene matches: 6. Germline V gene lookup returns CDR1 SGHVS and CDR2 FQNEAQ. The CDR3 sequence: CASSSPGQGPEQYF. CDR3 sequence (DNA): TGTGCCAGCAGCTCGCCGGGACAGGGGCCCGAGCAGTACTTC.

The rearrangement joins TRBV5-6 to TRBJ2-2; D is unclear. CDR1 and CDR2 (germline): SGHDT, YYEEEE. Trimming left V 4 bases short and J 4 bases short, with 17 bases between. There are 16 residues in the CDR3. CDR3: CASSHLQRLTTGELFF. In DNA, the CDR3 is TGTGCCAGCAGCCACCTCCAGAGACTTACCACCGGGGAGCTGTTTTTT.

In regard to this clonotype: This sequence may be a read error, since a much larger clone differs from it by one base. The chain employs TRBV15 and TRBJ2-7; 7 nucleotides align to TRBD1. Germline CDR1 is LNHNV and CDR2 is YYDKDF (reference sequence). The CDR3 contains 13 residues. The CDR3 DNA reads TGTGCCACCTGCAGGGACAGCTCCTACGAGCAGTACTTC. As protein: CATCRDSSYEQYF.

This clonotype showed up just a few times. V gene TRBV10-3 combines with J gene TRBJ2-7; D may be TRBD2 (7 bases). The V end was cut by 6 bases, the J end by 1 base, with 16 bases between. Looked up from germline, CDR1 is ENHRY and CDR2 is SYGVKD. The CDR3 length is 15 residues. The CDR3 sequence: CAISSQGGGSYEQYF. Here the CDR3 DNA reads TGTGCCATCAGCTCACAGGGAGGGGGTTCCTACGAGCAGTACTTC.

The CDR3 loop is CASSHRLDLDEQYF. In nucleotides, the CDR3 is TGTGCCAGCAGCCACAGACTAGACCTCGACGAGCAGTACTTC. V and J are TRBV7-9 and TRBJ2-7; TRBD2 is a possible D gene (6 bases). The CDR3 is 14 amino acids. The V end was cut by 5 bases, the J end by 5 bases, with 16 bases between. Germline lookup yields CDR1 SEHNR and CDR2 FQNEAQ (reference sequence). The full variable domain, completed using reference TRBV7-9 and TRBJ2-7, is DTGVSQNPRHKITKRGQNVTFRCDPISEHNRLYWYRQTLGQGPEFLTYFQNEAQLEKSRLLSDRFSAERPKGSFSTLEIQRTEQGDSAMYLCASSHRLDLDEQYFGPGTRLTVT.

This chain connects TRBV4-1 to TRBJ2-7, with D unclear. V was cut by 0 bases and J by 1 base, with 4 bases left in between. The length of the CDR3 is 13 residues. The germline V gene encodes CDR1 MGHRA and CDR2 YSYEKL. The chain's CDR3 is CASSQDASYEQYF. CDR3 DNA sequence: TGCGCCAGCAGCCAAGACGCATCCTACGAGCAGTACTTC.

The chain has TRBV10-2 and TRBJ1-5; D possibly corresponds to TRBD1 (5 bases). This CDR3 is 16 amino acids long. Germline loops: CDR1 WSHSY, CDR2 SAAADI. Trimming removed 2 bases at V and 0 bases at J, with 11 bases between. The CDR3 sequence: CASSEGVGTSNQPQHF. In DNA, the CDR3 is TGCGCCAGCAGTGAGGGCGTAGGGACTAGCAATCAGCCCCAGCATTTT.

This clonotype came up many times. The chain joins TRBV2 to TRBJ2-3, with 11 bases that match TRBD2. Germline CDR1 SNHLY, CDR2 FYNNEI. V was pared by 6 bases and J by 4 bases, with 9 bases of the junction left unmatched. This CDR3 spans 16 amino acids. DNA for the CDR3: TGTGCCAGCAGCTCAGCTAGCGGGGGGATAGCAGATACGCAGTATTTT. The encoded protein is CASSSASGGIADTQYF.

The chain's CDR3 is CASSSSGNTDTQYF. The CDR3 DNA is TGCGCCAGCAGCTCTAGCGGTAACACAGATACGCAGTATTTT. The genes are TRBV5-1 and TRBJ2-3, with 7 bases identical to TRBD2. The CDR3 extends over 14 amino acids. The trim removed 3 bases at V and 2 bases at J, leaving 3 bases unmatched. Germline V gene data show CDR1 as SGHRS and CDR2 as YFSETQ.

The V call is TRBV5-1, the J call TRBJ1-1; 9 bases map to TRBD1. V dropped 4 bases and J dropped 1; count of bases not matched to a gene: 5. There are 15 residues in the CDR3. Germline CDR1 reads SGHRS; CDR2 reads YFSETQ. CDR3 residues: CASSPTGGSNTEAFF. Written as DNA, the CDR3 is TGCGCCAGCAGCCCGACAGGGGGTTCGAACACTGAAGCTTTCTTT.

This clonotype was observed at least ten times. The V gene is TRBV30, the J gene TRBJ1-2; D remains ambiguous. Germline V gene data show CDR1 as GTSNPN and CDR2 as SVGIG (reference sequence). V gave up 5 bases and J gave up 2 bases, with 9 bases separating them. This CDR3 spans 12 amino acids. The CDR3, as DNA: TGTGCCTGGTCCCCAGGAAACTATGGCTACACCTTC. Protein: CAWSPGNYGYTF. Based on the CDR3 plus reference TRBV30 and TRBJ1-2, the full variable domain is SQTIHQWPATLVQPVGSPLSLECTVEGTSNPNLYWYRQAAGRGLQLLFYSVGIGQISSEVPQNLSASRPQDRQFILSSKKLLLSDSGFYLCAWSPGNYGYTFGSGTRLTVV.